This TCR beta chain was profiled in a study of T cell responses to AZD1222 COVID-19 vaccine. Profiled with immunoSEQ multiplex PCR; TCRdb holds only in-frame clones, not every one. The sample lists approximately 150,000 clones, approximately 90% seen once, with 2.6% in the top ten. Findings of the study overall: Distributed over spike, vaccine-associated CD4 TCRs predominated at 160-218 and 743-854. In all cases, repertoires were sampled only after the peak T cell response.

With regard to this clone: Its antigen is undetermined.

The source is an adult in good health. Here the sequenced sample was peripheral blood, taken on day 0 of AZD1222 vaccination.

The CDR3 sequence: CASSPDRAGGYTF. For the CDR3, the DNA is TGTGCCAGCAGCCCGGACAGGGCGGGTGGCTACACCTTC. The rearrangement links TRBV7-8 to TRBJ1-2; the match to TRBD1 covers 8 bases. There are 13 residues in the CDR3. With V trimmed by 5 bases and J by 7 bases, 6 bases remained unmatched. Germline V gene lookup returns CDR1 SGHVS and CDR2 FQNEAQ.